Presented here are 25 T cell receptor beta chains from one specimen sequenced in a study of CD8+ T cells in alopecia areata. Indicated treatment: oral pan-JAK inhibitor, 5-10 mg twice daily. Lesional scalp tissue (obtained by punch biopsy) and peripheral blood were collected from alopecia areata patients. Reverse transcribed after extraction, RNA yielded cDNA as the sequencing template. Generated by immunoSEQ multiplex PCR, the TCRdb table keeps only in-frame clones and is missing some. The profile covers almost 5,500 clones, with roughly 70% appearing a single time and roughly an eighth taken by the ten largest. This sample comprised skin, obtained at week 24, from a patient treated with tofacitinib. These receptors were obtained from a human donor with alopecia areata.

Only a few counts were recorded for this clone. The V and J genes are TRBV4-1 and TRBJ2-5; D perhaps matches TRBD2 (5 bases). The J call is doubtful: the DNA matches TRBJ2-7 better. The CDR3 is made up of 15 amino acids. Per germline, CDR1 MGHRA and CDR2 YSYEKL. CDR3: CASSPKMGSSYEQYF. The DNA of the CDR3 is TGCGCCAGCAGCCCGAAGATGGGGAGCTCCTACGAGCAGTACTTC.

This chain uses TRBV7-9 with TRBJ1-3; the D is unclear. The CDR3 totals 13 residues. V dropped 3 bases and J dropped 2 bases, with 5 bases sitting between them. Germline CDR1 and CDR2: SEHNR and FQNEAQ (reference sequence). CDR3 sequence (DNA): TGTGCCAGCAGCTTGACGACTGGAAACACCATATATTTT. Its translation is CASSLTTGNTIYF.

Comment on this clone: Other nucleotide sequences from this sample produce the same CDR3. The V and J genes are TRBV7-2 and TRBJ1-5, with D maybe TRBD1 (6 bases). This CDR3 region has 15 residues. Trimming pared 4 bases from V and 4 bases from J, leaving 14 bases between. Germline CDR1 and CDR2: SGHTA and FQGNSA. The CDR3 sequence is CASSSGTRENQPQHF. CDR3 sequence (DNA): TGTGCCAGCAGCTCTGGGACAAGGGAAAATCAGCCCCAGCATTTT.

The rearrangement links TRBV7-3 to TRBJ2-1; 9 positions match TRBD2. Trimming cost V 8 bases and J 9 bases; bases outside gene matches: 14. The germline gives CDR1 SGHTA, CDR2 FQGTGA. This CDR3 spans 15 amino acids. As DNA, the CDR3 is TGTGCCAGCGCCCCCGGGGCGGGGGGGACTAGTGAGCAGTTCTTC. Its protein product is CASAPGAGGTSEQFF. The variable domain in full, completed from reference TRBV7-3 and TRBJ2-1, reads GAGVSQTPSNKVTEKGKYVELRCDPISGHTALYWYRQSLGQGPEFLIYFQGTGAADDSGLPNDRFFAVRPEGSVSTLKIQRTERGDSAVYLCASAPGAGGTSEQFFGPGTRLTVL.

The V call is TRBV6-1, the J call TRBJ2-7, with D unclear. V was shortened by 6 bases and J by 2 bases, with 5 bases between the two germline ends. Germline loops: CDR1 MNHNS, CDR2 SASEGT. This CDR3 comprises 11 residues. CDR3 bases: TGTGCCAGCAGACTTACCTACGAGCAGTACTTC. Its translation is CASRLTYEQYF.

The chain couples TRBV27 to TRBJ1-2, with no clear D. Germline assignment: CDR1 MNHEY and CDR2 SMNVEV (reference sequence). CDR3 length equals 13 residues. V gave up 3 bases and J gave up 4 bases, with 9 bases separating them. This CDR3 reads CASSFGGPYGYTF. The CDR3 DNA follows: TGTGCCAGCAGTTTCGGCGGCCCCTATGGCTACACCTTC.

The CDR3 nucleotides are TGCGCCAGCAGCCAAGTTGACCTGGGGTTAAGCAATCAGCCCCAGCATTTT. It codes for CASSQVDLGLSNQPQHF. This chain links TRBV4-1 with TRBJ1-5; D remains ambiguous. Germline V gene sequence: CDR1 MGHRA, CDR2 YSYEKL. The CDR3 extends over 17 amino acids. The V and J ends lost 1 base and 1 base respectively, with 14 bases between them.

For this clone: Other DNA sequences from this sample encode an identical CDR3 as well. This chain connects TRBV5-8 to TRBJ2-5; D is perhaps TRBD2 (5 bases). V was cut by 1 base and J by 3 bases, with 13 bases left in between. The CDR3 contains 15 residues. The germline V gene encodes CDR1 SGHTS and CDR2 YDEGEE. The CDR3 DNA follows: TGTGCCAGCAGCTTGTTATTAGAGGGAAAAGAGACCCAGTACTTC. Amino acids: CASSLLLEGKETQYF.

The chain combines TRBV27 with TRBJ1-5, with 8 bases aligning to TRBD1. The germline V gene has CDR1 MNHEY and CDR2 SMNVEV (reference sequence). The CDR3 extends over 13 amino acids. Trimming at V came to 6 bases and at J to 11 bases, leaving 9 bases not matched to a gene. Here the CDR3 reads CASSPTDRGAQHF. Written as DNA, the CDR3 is TGTGCCAGCAGCCCGACTGACAGGGGAGCCCAGCATTTT.

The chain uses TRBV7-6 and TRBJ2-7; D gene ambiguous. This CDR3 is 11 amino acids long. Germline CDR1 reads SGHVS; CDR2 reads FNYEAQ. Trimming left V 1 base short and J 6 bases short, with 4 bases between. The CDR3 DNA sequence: TGTGCCAGCAGCTTAGGTGCCGAGCAGTACTTC. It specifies CASSLGAEQYF.

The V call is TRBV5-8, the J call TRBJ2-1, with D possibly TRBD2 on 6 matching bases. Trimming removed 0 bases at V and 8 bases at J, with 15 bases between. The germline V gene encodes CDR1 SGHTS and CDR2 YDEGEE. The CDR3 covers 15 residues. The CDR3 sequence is CASSLAPRLVHEQFF. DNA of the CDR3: TGTGCCAGCAGCTTGGCCCCAAGACTAGTCCATGAGCAGTTCTTC.

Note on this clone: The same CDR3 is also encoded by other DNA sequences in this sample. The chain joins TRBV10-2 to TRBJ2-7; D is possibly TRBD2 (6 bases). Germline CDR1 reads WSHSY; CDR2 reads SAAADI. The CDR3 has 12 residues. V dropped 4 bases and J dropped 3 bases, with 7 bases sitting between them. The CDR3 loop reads CASSVGGYEQYF. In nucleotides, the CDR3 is TGCGCCAGCAGTGTGGGAGGCTACGAGCAGTACTTC.

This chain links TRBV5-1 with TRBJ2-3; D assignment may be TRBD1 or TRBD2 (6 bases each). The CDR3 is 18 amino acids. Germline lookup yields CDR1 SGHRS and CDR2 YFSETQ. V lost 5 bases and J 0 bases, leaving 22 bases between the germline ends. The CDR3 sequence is CASSKGGDLRLSTDTQYF. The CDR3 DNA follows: TGCGCCAGCAGTAAGGGGGGCGACTTAAGATTAAGCACAGATACGCAGTATTTT.

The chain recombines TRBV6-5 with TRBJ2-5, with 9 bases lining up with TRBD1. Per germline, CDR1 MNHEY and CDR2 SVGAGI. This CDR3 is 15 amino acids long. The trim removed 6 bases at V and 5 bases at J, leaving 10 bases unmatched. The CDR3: CASSLGQGWGETQYF. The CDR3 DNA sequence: TGTGCCAGCAGCCTCGGACAGGGGTGGGGGGAGACCCAGTACTTC.

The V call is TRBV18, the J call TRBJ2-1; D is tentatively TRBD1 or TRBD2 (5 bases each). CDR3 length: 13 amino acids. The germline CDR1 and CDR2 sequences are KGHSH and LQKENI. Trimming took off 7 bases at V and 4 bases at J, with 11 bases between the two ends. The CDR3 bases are TGTGCCAGCTTACCTGGGGGATACAATGAGCAGTTCTTC. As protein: CASLPGGYNEQFF.

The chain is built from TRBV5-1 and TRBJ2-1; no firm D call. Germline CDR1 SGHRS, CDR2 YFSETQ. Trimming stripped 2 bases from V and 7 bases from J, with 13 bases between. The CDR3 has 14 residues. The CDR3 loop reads CASSFPPPKNEQFF. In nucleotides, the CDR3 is TGCGCCAGCAGCTTTCCTCCTCCCAAGAATGAGCAGTTCTTC.

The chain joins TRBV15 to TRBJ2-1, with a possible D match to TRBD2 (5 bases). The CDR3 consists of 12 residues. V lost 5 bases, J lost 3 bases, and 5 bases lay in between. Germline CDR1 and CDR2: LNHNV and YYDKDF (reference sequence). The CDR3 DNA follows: TGTGCCACCAGCGGGAGCTACAATGAGCAGTTCTTC. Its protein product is CATSGSYNEQFF.

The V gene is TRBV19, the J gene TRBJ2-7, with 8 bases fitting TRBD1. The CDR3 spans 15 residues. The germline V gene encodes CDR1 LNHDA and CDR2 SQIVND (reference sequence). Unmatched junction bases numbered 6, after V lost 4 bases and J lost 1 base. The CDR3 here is CASSSRTGRSYEQYF. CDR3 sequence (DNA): TGTGCCAGTAGTAGTCGGACAGGGAGATCCTACGAGCAGTACTTC.

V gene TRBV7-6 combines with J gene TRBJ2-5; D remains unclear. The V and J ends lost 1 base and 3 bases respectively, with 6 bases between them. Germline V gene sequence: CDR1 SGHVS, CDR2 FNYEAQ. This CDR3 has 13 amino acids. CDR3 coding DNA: TGTGCCAGCAGCTTAGGGGTGAAAGAGACCCAGTACTTC. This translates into CASSLGVKETQYF.

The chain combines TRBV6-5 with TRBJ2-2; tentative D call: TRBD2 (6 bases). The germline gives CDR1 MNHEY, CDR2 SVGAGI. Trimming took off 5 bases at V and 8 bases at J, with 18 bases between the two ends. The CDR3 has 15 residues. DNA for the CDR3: TGTGCCAGCAGTGCCGGGACGACTAGTTCGGGGGAGCTGTTTTTT. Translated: CASSAGTTSSGELFF.

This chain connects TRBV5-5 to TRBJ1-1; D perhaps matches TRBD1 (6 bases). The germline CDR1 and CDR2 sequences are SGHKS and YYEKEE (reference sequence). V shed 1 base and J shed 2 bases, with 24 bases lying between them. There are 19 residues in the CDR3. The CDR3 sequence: CASSLRTAHFLRANTEAFF. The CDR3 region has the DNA TGTGCCAGCAGCTTGAGGACAGCCCACTTCCTTCGGGCAAACACTGAAGCTTTCTTT.

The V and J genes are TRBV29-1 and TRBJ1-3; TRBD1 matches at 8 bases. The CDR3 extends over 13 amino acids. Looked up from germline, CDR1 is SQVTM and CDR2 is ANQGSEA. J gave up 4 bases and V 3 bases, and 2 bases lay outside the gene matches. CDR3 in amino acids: CSVDGDRGNTIYF. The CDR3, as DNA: TGCAGCGTTGATGGGGACAGGGGAAACACCATATATTTT.

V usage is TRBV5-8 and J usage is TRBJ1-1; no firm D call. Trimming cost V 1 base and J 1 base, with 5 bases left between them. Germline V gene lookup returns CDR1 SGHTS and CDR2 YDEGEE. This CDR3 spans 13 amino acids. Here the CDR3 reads CASSLYKNTEAFF. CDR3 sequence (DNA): TGTGCCAGCAGCTTGTATAAGAACACTGAAGCTTTCTTT.

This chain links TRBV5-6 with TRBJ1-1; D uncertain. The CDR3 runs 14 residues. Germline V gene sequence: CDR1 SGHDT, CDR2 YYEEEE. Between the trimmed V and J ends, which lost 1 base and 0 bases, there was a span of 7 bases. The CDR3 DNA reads TGTGCCAGCAGCTTGCGGAACATGAACACTGAAGCTTTCTTT. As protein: CASSLRNMNTEAFF.

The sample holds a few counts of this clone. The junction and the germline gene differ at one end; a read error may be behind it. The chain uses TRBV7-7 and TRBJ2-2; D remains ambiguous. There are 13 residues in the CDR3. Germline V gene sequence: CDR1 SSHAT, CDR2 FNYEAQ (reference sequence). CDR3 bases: TGTGCTAGCACCCCCATCCAGAGCGGGGAGCTGTTTTTT. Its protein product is CASTPIQSGELFF. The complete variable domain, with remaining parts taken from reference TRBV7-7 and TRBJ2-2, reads GAGVSQSPRYKVTKRGQDVTLRCDPISSHATLYWYQQALGQGPEFLTYFNYEAQPDKSGLPSDRFSAERPEGSISTLTIQRTEQRDSAMYRCASTPIQSGELFFGEGSRLTVL.